These T cell receptor beta chains were read from a single sample in a study of post-analysis software for immune sequencing data. TCRdb re-derived calls from the PCR reads in MiXCR, one entry per CDR3 protein. The sample lists roughly 800,000 distinct CDR3 sequences, about 57% occurring once. Input material: blood. The receptors were gathered from a girl between 10 and 17 years old with multiple sclerosis. Both conserved end residues are part of each CDR3. The order of the fields is V gene, J gene, D gene, CDR3 length, clone size, CDR3 protein, CDR3 DNA. A D gene is named only where the DNA matches it firmly. Clone size appears in some rows only: once, few, many, or a class for an expanded clone.

>TRBV29-1|TRBJ1-2|NA|11|NA
CSVAVNYGYTF
TGCAGCGTTGCCGTAAACTATGGCTACACCTTC
>TRBV2|TRBJ2-2|NA|13|NA
CASSGEFTGELFF
TGTGCCAGCAGTGGGGAATTCACCGGGGAGCTGTTTTTT
>TRBV3-1|TRBJ2-7|TRBD1|15|few
CASSQEGTATYEQYF
TGTGCCAGCAGCCAAGAGGGGACAGCTACCTACGAGCAGTACTTC
>TRBV4-1|TRBJ2-7|NA|16|NA
CASSPISAATSYEQYF
TGCGCCAGCAGCCCGATCTCGGCAGCCACCTCCTACGAGCAGTACTTC
>TRBV4-2|TRBJ2-7|TRBD1|16|once
CASSQGSWTGGDEQYF
TGTGCCAGCAGCCAAGGGTCATGGACAGGGGGGGATGAGCAGTACTTC
>TRBV4-2|TRBJ2-7|TRBD2|17|NA
CASSQGPPGLDLYEQYF
TGTGCCAGCAGCCAGGGCCCTCCGGGACTAGACCTCTACGAGCAGTACTTC
>TRBV20-1|TRBJ2-7|NA|15|NA
CSAIATYCGSYEQYF
TGCAGTGCCATAGCGACTTACTGTGGCTCCTACGAGCAGTACTTC
>TRBV10-3|TRBJ2-3|NA|14|NA
CAISEATNTDTQYF
TGTGCCATCAGTGAGGCCACGAACACAGATACGCAGTATTTT
>TRBV12-3/TRBV12-4|TRBJ2-1|TRBD1|20|NA
CASSLTVGQGSYGAYNEQFF
TGTGCCAGCAGTTTAACTGTTGGACAGGGGTCTTACGGAGCCTACAATGAGCAGTTCTTC
>TRBV20-1|TRBJ2-1|NA|15|NA
CSARGAESSYNEQFF
TGCAGTGCTAGAGGGGCTGAAAGCTCCTACAATGAGCAGTTCTTC
>TRBV20-1|TRBJ2-1|TRBD2|16|NA
CSAPEVAGGWNNEQFF
TGCAGTGCACCGGAGGTAGCGGGGGGCTGGAACAATGAGCAGTTCTTC
>TRBV11-2|TRBJ2-5|NA|13|NA
CASSRQPTSGQYF
TGTGCCAGCAGCCGACAGCCTACGAGCGGGCAGTACTTC
>TRBV20-1|TRBJ2-1|TRBD2|19|NA
CSAREGPTSGRVTGYEQFF
TGCAGTGCTAGAGAGGGCCCCACTAGCGGGAGGGTAACCGGGTATGAGCAGTTCTTC
>TRBV7-2|TRBJ2-7|TRBD2|15|few
CASSSGTSGFGEQYF
TGTGCCAGCAGCTCCGGGACTAGCGGCTTCGGGGAGCAGTACTTC
>TRBV29-1|TRBJ1-1|NA|12|NA
CSVGGLITEAFF
TGCAGCGTTGGCGGGTTGATCACTGAAGCTTTCTTT
>TRBV7-3|TRBJ2-1|TRBD2|14|few
CASSFRGDYNEQFF
TGTGCCAGCAGCTTCCGGGGGGACTACAATGAGCAGTTCTTC
>TRBV2|TRBJ2-1|NA|17|NA
CASSAKRVPPNQNEQFF
TGTGCCAGCAGTGCTAAGCGGGTCCCCCCCAATCAAAATGAGCAGTTCTTC
>TRBV28|TRBJ2-5|NA|12|NA
CASRDSWETQYF
TGTGCCAGCAGGGACTCGTGGGAGACCCAGTACTTC
>TRBV5-1|TRBJ2-7|TRBD2|16|NA
CTSSFRLAVASWEQYF
TGCACCAGCAGCTTCCGACTAGCGGTTGCCTCGTGGGAGCAGTACTTC
>TRBV6-5|TRBJ1-2|NA|15|NA
CASSYSGQNNYGYTF
TGTGCCAGCAGTTACTCCGGACAGAATAACTATGGCTACACCTTC
>TRBV20-1|TRBJ1-1|TRBD1|15|NA
CSARRPGTGTAEAFF
TGCAGTGCTAGACGACCCGGGACAGGGACGGCTGAAGCTTTCTTT
>TRBV15|TRBJ2-3|NA|17|NA
CATSRTAAPRSTDTQYF
TGTGCCACCAGCAGAACTGCCGCCCCCCGCAGCACAGATACGCAGTATTTT
>TRBV5-5|TRBJ2-7|NA|14|NA
CASSLERASVEQYF
TGTGCCAGCAGCTTGGAGCGGGCGTCCGTTGAGCAGTACTTC
>TRBV9|TRBJ2-7|TRBD1|15|NA
CASSVEATGAYEQYF
TGTGCCAGCAGCGTAGAAGCGACAGGGGCCTACGAGCAGTACTTC
>TRBV20-1|TRBJ1-4|TRBD1|16|NA
CSASGTGFATNEKLFF
TGCAGTGCTAGCGGGACAGGATTTGCAACTAATGAAAAACTGTTTTTT
>TRBV3-1|TRBJ2-4|TRBD1|14|few
CASSLRDRGRGQYF
TGTGCCAGCAGCCTGAGGGACAGGGGTAGGGGTCAGTACTTC
>TRBV5-1|TRBJ2-3|NA|14|few
CASSPTGVTDTQYF
TGCGCCAGCAGCCCTACCGGCGTCACAGATACGCAGTATTTT
>TRBV7-9|TRBJ1-1|NA|19|NA
CASSLDASRVHAMNTEAFF
TGTGCCAGCAGCTTAGATGCCTCCCGGGTCCACGCCATGAACACTGAAGCTTTCTTT
>TRBV29-1|TRBJ2-3|TRBD2|14|few
CSVGLAGVTDTQYF
TGCAGCGTTGGGCTAGCGGGAGTCACAGATACGCAGTATTTT
>TRBV29-1|TRBJ2-5|NA|15|NA
CSVDLRGTSGETQYF
TGCAGCGTTGACCTCAGAGGGACCTCCGGAGAGACCCAGTACTTC
>TRBV27|TRBJ1-2|NA|14|few
CASSFAGYSYGYTF
TGTGCCAGCAGTTTCGCAGGGTATAGCTATGGCTACACCTTC
>TRBV6-2/TRBV6-3|TRBJ2-1|TRBD2|19|NA
CASSYFGPFAGGPDNEQFF
TGTGCCAGCAGTTACTTCGGCCCTTTTGCGGGAGGGCCGGATAATGAGCAGTTCTTC
>TRBV25-1|TRBJ2-1|NA|15|NA
CASSESAGKNNEQFF
TGTGCCAGCAGTGAATCGGCGGGGAAAAACAATGAGCAGTTCTTC
>TRBV6-1|TRBJ2-1|TRBD2|19|NA
CASPRREASGSTSYNEQFF
TGTGCCAGCCCCCGACGCGAGGCTAGCGGGTCCACCTCCTACAATGAGCAGTTCTTC
>TRBV20-1|TRBJ1-1|NA|12|NA
CSASPSTTEAFF
TGCAGTGCTAGCCCGAGCACAACTGAAGCTTTCTTT
>TRBV12-3/TRBV12-4|TRBJ2-4|NA|13|few
CASSTRLVDIQYF
TGTGCCAGCAGTACCCGACTAGTGGACATTCAGTACTTC
>TRBV6-5|TRBJ1-1|NA|15|NA
CASSYADGGNTEAFF
TGTGCCAGCAGTTACGCAGACGGAGGGAACACTGAAGCTTTCTTT
>TRBV29-1|TRBJ2-1|TRBD2|19|once
CSVEDVKLAGVVYHNEQFF
TGCAGCGTTGAGGATGTTAAACTAGCGGGAGTCGTGTACCACAATGAGCAGTTCTTC
>TRBV5-1|TRBJ1-2|TRBD1|18|NA
CASSLVDGTVLSNYGYTF
TGCGCCAGCAGCTTGGTGGATGGGACAGTCCTTTCTAACTATGGCTACACCTTC
>TRBV6-5|TRBJ2-7|NA|11|NA
CASSYNYEQYF
TGTGCCAGCAGTTACAACTACGAGCAGTACTTC